Listed below are T cell receptor beta chains from one sample, sequenced in a study of T cell responses to AZD1222 COVID-19 vaccine. The repertoire was sequenced with immunoSEQ multiplex PCR; TCRdb's copy has only in-frame clones and lacks some. The sample yields around 94,000 clones, around 85% seen once. Sequencing used peripheral blood, obtained 28 days after the second AZD1222 dose. The receptors here all came from an adult who received the AZD1222 COVID-19 vaccine. Each CDR3 is given with its conserved first and last residue. The order of the fields is J gene, CDR3 length, V gene, D gene, clone size, CDR3 DNA, CDR3 protein. A D gene is named only where the DNA matches it firmly. Some rows have no size entry. The others give once, few or many, or a class for an expanded clone.

TRBJ1-5,13,TRBV18,NA,once,TGTGCCAGCTCACCCCCTGGGGTTCAGCCCCAGCATTTT,CASSPPGVQPQHF
TRBJ1-2,12,TRBV7-2,NA,once,TGTGCCAGCAGCTTAGGTCTCTATGGCTACACCTTC,CASSLGLYGYTF
TRBJ1-5,15,TRBV5-1,NA,NA,TGCGCCAGCAGCTTGGAAGGCAGTAGCGGACAGCCCCAGCATTTT,CASSLEGSSGQPQHF
TRBJ2-6,17,TRBV14,NA,NA,TGTGCCAGCAGCCCCGGCACAGCGTACTCTGGGGCCAACGTCCTGACTTTC,CASSPGTAYSGANVLTF
TRBJ2-7,15,TRBV29-1,TRBD2,NA,TGCAGCGTTGAAGGCAAGCGGGAGGGCATCTACGAGCAGTACTTC,CSVEGKREGIYEQYF
TRBJ1-4,19,TRBV4-2,NA,NA,TGTGCCAGCAGCGGCCGGCCCCCCCGGGGCCACCGAGGAGGGGAAAAACTGTTTTTT,CASSGRPPRGHRGGEKLFF
TRBJ2-7,14,TRBV6-5,TRBD1,NA,TGTGCCACCAGGGGGACAGGGAGCTCCTACGAGCAGTACTTC,CATRGTGSSYEQYF
TRBJ1-6,13,TRBV6-5,TRBD1,NA,TGTGCCGGTAGGACAGGGAGGGATTCACCCCTCCACTTT,CAGRTGRDSPLHF
TRBJ1-2,14,TRBV19,NA,many,TGTGCCAGTAGTTCTTCCATAGGGCATCCTGGCTACACCTTC,CASSSSIGHPGYTF
TRBJ2-7,16,TRBV9,NA,NA,TGTGCCAGCAGCGTAGGATTTTCCGGGGTGATCTACGAGCAGTACTTC,CASSVGFSGVIYEQYF
TRBJ2-7,11,TRBV25-1,NA,NA,TGTGCCAGCAGTCGGACCTACGAGCAGTACTTC,CASSRTYEQYF
TRBJ1-4,13,TRBV4-1,NA,NA,TGCGCCAGCAGCCGGGGCGGGGCCGAAAAACTGTTTTTT,CASSRGGAEKLFF
TRBJ2-7,14,TRBV4-1,TRBD1,once,TGCGCCAGCAGCTTTACAGGGGAAGGCTACGAGCAGTACTTC,CASSFTGEGYEQYF
TRBJ1-3,15,TRBV5-1,NA,NA,TGCGCCAGCAGGGTGGCATCGGACTCTGGAAACACCATATATTTT,CASRVASDSGNTIYF